These 18 T cell receptor beta chains were sequenced from one sample in a study of T cells in women clearing cervical HPV infection. TCRdb keeps only in-frame clones here, not all; method: immunoSEQ multiplex PCR. Reported are some 20,000 clones; the ten largest clones contain about 8.6%. The specimen was blood buffy coat. These receptors all come from a woman between 18 and 75 years old with a cervical HPV16 infection that either progressed to CIN3+ or cleared (not recorded which).

Remarks on this clone: The CDR3 extends 3 residues past the end of the read, so its final part is completed from the germline J gene. This chain joins TRBV19 and TRBJ1-4, with a possible D match to TRBD1 (6 bases). From germline, CDR1 is LNHDA and CDR2 SQIVND (reference sequence). This CDR3 contains 13 residues. Trimming took 8 bases from V and 5 from J, leaving 12 bases between them. The CDR3 DNA, read in part, is TGTGCCAGTCACAGGGATAGGAATGAAAAA. It yields the protein CASHRDRNEK. In full, the CDR3 reads CASHRDRNEKLFF.

A remark on this clone: Read coverage stops 3 residues before the CDR3 terminus; the germline J gene supplies the remainder. The rearrangement links TRBV6-2 or TRBV6-3 to TRBJ2-2, with D possibly matching TRBD2 (6 bases). This CDR3 is 13 amino acids long. Per germline, CDR1 MNHEY and CDR2 SVGEGT. V was trimmed by 4 bases and J by 8 bases, leaving 11 bases between them. The sequenced part of the CDR3 DNA is TGTGCCAGCAGTTCCCCGGGGAGGGGGGAG. This gives the protein CASSSPGRGE. The complete CDR3 protein is CASSSPGRGELFF.

A word on this clone: The read is 3 residues too short to cover the CDR3 end, so that end is filled in from the germline J gene. The chain has TRBV5-1 and TRBJ1-1; tentative D call: TRBD1 (6 bases). CDR1 and CDR2 (germline): SGHRS, YFSETQ. The V and J ends lost 5 bases and 0 bases respectively, with 14 bases between them. This CDR3 has 15 amino acids. CDR3 protein: CASSLKGEVNTEAFF. The sequenced part of the CDR3 DNA is TGCGCCAGCAGTCTGAAGGGGGAAGTGAACACTGAA.

To note about this clone: The read halts 3 residues ahead of the CDR3 end, with the missing end drawn from the germline J gene. V gene TRBV19 combines with J gene TRBJ2-7, with 12 bases matching TRBD2. Germline V gives CDR1 LNHDA, CDR2 SQIVND (reference sequence). V lost 5 bases to trimming and J lost 4 bases; unmatched junction nucleotides: 6. This CDR3 has 15 amino acids. CDR3 DNA (partial): TGTGCCAGTAGTTTCCTAGCGGGGGGGGGATACGAG. Translated: CASSFLAGGGYE. The whole CDR3 is CASSFLAGGGYEQYF.

On this clone itself: The CDR3 end lies 3 residues beyond the end of the read and is filled in from the germline J gene. The gene calls are TRBV6-4 and TRBJ2-7, with 7 bases lining up with TRBD1. The CDR3 runs to 14 residues. Germline V gene sequence: CDR1 MRHNA, CDR2 SNTAGT. V lost 2 bases to trimming and J lost 0 bases; unmatched junction nucleotides: 1. The CDR3: CASSDGTVSYEQYF. The DNA read from the CDR3 is TGTGCCAGCAGTGACGGGACAGTCTCCTACGAG.

As to this clone: The sequenced fragment ends 3 residues before the CDR3 boundary, so the rest is inferred from the germline J gene. The chain links TRBV30 to TRBJ2-2; 9 bases agree with TRBD2. V was pared by 1 base and J by 5 bases, with 5 bases of the junction left unmatched. Germline-derived CDR1 and CDR2 are GTSNPN and SVGIG (reference sequence). The CDR3 has 15 amino acids. CDR3 sequence reads: CAWSGRGGRTGELFF. The covered CDR3 bases are TGTGCCTGGAGTGGGCGGGGGGGCAGAACCGGGGAG. The full variable domain, its missing parts supplied by reference TRBV30 and TRBJ2-2, is SQTIHQWPATLVQPVGSPLSLECTVEGTSNPNLYWYRQAAGRGLQLLFYSVGIGQISSEVPQNLSASRPQDRQFILSSKKLLLSDSGFYLCAWSGRGGRTGELFFGEGSRLTVL.

With regard to this clone: The DNA ends 3 residues before the CDR3 does, and the rest of the CDR3 is filled in from the germline J gene. The J gene is TRBJ1-1, the V gene TRBV7-2; possible D gene TRBD1, 5 bases. Germline-derived CDR1 and CDR2 are SGHTA and FQGNSA. The V gene lost 1 base and the J gene lost 7 bases, with 10 bases spanning the gap. This CDR3 is built from 13 residues. Incomplete CDR3 DNA: TGTGCCAGCAGCTTAGTGGGGAGGGGTGAA. Residues: CASSLVGRGE. In full, the CDR3 reads CASSLVGRGEAFF.

The sequenced part of the CDR3 DNA is TGTGCCAGCAGTTTTCTGACGGGGGGCTATGGC. Translation: CASSFLTGGYG. The whole CDR3 region reads CASSFLTGGYGYTF. The chain combines TRBV12-3 or TRBV12-4 with TRBJ1-2; maybe TRBD1 (5 bases). Coverage ceases 3 residues before the CDR3 finishes, and the germline J gene fills in the end. This CDR3 is built from 14 residues. V was cut by 3 bases and J by 4 bases, with 12 bases left in between.

Details on this clone: The sequenced fragment ends 3 residues before the CDR3 boundary, so the rest is inferred from the germline J gene. J is TRBJ1-4 and V is TRBV20-1; possible D gene TRBD1, 6 bases. Trimming shortened V by 4 bases and J by 3 bases, and 21 bases separated the two germline ends. Germline values: CDR1 DFQATT, CDR2 SNEGSKA (reference sequence). This CDR3 region has 17 residues. Incomplete CDR3 DNA: TGCAGTGCTACCGAACGGGGGGGGCGCATAGCTAATGAAAAA. It translates to CSATERGGRIANEK. The whole CDR3 region reads CSATERGGRIANEKLFF.

On this clone: One end of the junction varies from germline; a read error may be responsible. The read comes to an end 3 residues before the CDR3 does, leaving the germline J gene to fill in the end. The J gene is TRBJ1-2, the V gene TRBV4-2; TRBD1 might be the D (6 bases). CDR3 length: 15 amino acids. Germline V gene data show CDR1 as LGHNA and CDR2 as YNFKEQ. The CDR3: CASSQDPGQGYGYTF. The part of the CDR3 DNA that was read is TGCGCCAGCAGCCAAGACCCGGGACAAGGGTATGGC.

Concerning this clone itself: The CDR3 extends 3 residues past the end of the read, so its final part is completed from the germline J gene. This chain uses TRBV5-1 with TRBJ2-1, with D possibly matching TRBD2 (6 bases). Germline assignment: CDR1 SGHRS and CDR2 YFSETQ. The CDR3 runs to 16 residues. Trimming removed 0 bases at V and 9 bases at J, with 19 bases between. CDR3 DNA (partial): TGCGCCAGCAGCTTGGCCGCGACACCGGGGGTCGCTGAG. Encoded protein: CASSLAATPGVAE. Given in full, the CDR3 is CASSLAATPGVAEQFF.

This clone is classed as medium-sized (0.01 to 0.1%) by frequency. The read halts 3 residues ahead of the CDR3 end, with the missing end drawn from the germline J gene. This chain joins TRBV20-1 and TRBJ2-1; 9 bases agree with TRBD2. The CDR3 consists of 14 residues. Germline V CDR1 and CDR2: DFQATT, SNEGSKA (reference sequence). The J segment lost 8 bases and the V segment lost 5 bases, leaving 10 bases of the junction unmatched. The CDR3 DNA, read in part, is TGCAGTGCTGTAAGCGGGAGGTATGACTATGAG. It encodes CSAVSGRYDYE. The entire CDR3 protein is CSAVSGRYDYEQFF.

The CDR3 DNA, read in part, is TGTGCCAGCAGCTTAGGGGCGACAGGGAGCCAGCCC. It translates to CASSLGATGSQP. The whole CDR3 sequence is CASSLGATGSQPQHF. The chain carries TRBV7-6 and TRBJ1-5; 7 nucleotides line up with TRBD1. Read coverage stops 3 residues before the CDR3 terminus; the germline J gene supplies the remainder. CDR1 is SGHVS and CDR2 is FNYEAQ in the germline V gene. Unmatched junction bases numbered 7, after V lost 1 base and J lost 7 bases. This CDR3 region has 15 residues.

Comment on this clone: The read halts 3 residues ahead of the CDR3 end, with the missing end drawn from the germline J gene. The V and J genes are TRBV7-9 and TRBJ2-1; D is possibly TRBD1 (6 bases). From germline, CDR1 is SEHNR and CDR2 FQNEAQ (reference sequence). The CDR3 spans 14 residues. V was trimmed by 1 base and J by 2 bases, leaving 6 bases between them. The CDR3: CASSLGGPYNEQFF. Partial CDR3 DNA: TGTGCCAGCAGCTTAGGGGGGCCCTACAATGAG.

Comments on this clone: Read sequence stops 3 residues before the CDR3 end, and the germline J gene provides the missing end. The genes are TRBV5-1 and TRBJ1-2, with a weak D call TRBD1 (5 bases). CDR1 is SGHRS, CDR2 YFSETQ, per germline. The CDR3 runs 14 residues. The covered CDR3 bases are TGCGCCAGCAGCCCTGGGGGGGAGCTAAGCGGC. It codes for CASSPGGELSG. The full CDR3 protein is CASSPGGELSGYTF.

In regard to this clone: The sequenced fragment ends 3 residues before the CDR3 boundary, so the rest is inferred from the germline J gene. V gene TRBV7-9 combines with J gene TRBJ1-2; no clear D gene. CDR3 length equals 14 residues. Germline V lookup: CDR1 SEHNR, CDR2 FQNEAQ (reference sequence). CDR3 DNA, as far as it was read: TGTGCCAGCAGCCCATCGCAGGCTTCCTACGAC. It encodes CASSPSQASYD. The full CDR3 reads CASSPSQASYDYTF.

As for this clone: The missing CDR3 end, 3 residues past where the read stops, is filled in from the germline J gene. The J gene is TRBJ1-6, the V gene TRBV4-2, with a weak D call TRBD1 (6 bases). Germline V gene sequence: CDR1 LGHNA, CDR2 YNFKEQ. V lost 8 bases to trimming and J lost 9 bases, with 17 bases between them. The CDR3 contains 14 residues. The part of the CDR3 DNA that was read is TGTGCCAGCCGACCCATAGGGGGACGTTCACCC. Translating gives CASRPIGGRSP. The CDR3 as a whole reads CASRPIGGRSPLHF.

Comment on this clone: The read terminates 3 residues ahead of where the CDR3 ends, so the germline J gene completes it. The chain couples TRBV6-2 or TRBV6-3 to TRBJ1-5, with 7 bases lining up with TRBD1. Germline V CDR1 and CDR2: MNHEY, SVGEGT. The CDR3 sequence is 17 residues long. With 2 bases clipped from V and 0 bases from J, the junction kept 7 bases outside the gene matches. The part of the CDR3 DNA that was read is TGTGCCAGCAGTTACCCCAGGGGACAGTATAGCAATCAGCCC. Amino acids: CASSYPRGQYSNQP. The whole CDR3 is CASSYPRGQYSNQPQHF.